The entry below gives a single TCR beta chain sequence along with its context. Its antigen is still unknown. The record has no base qualities; no much larger clone is one base away. In Seattle, one collaborating source enrolled patients while the infection was active and tracked those patients longitudinally over the course of disease. The collaborating institutions used their own protocols to collect whole blood in K2EDTA tubes. For TCRbeta analysis, collaborator samples were shipped as frozen whole blood, as isolated PBMCs, or as DNA extracted from either sample type. The germline V gene (reference sequence) yields GTSNPN for CDR1 and SVGIG for CDR2. The CDR3, cysteine through phenylalanine, is 13 amino acids long. The entry retains the CDR3 DNA only, 39 bases that are in frame from base 1. The germline V end is reduced by 3 bases and the J end by 5 bases; junction bases left unmatched: 7. This record belongs to a study of blood T cell repertoires in COVID-19 (dated by TCRdb to the early 2020s). Regarding the complete study: Samples from collaborators originated in the United States, Italy and Spain and spanned both the acute and convalescent phases of COVID-19. The samples were drawn from two sources: the first 160 participants of the ongoing ImmuneRACE study, and approximately 1,300 subjects contributed by 6 global collaborators. Where HLA class I and class II types were available, the types were taken from metadata supplied by the sample provider, not from assay-based typing. Sample metadata almost always included a de-identified subject ID, COVID-19 status, age in years and sex. The repertoires were made available in a free public database intended to serve as a resource for research on the immune response to SARS-CoV-2. The material from the prospective study consisted of cDNA or gDNA derived from T cells, B-cell-depleted T cells, or PBMCs. Subjects who had been exposed to COVID-19, were actively infected with it, or had recovered from it provided the deeply sampled blood TCRbeta repertoires that made up the dataset. Broad study findings and their caveats: Clinical and demographic metadata were provided uncurated, with the amount varying by source and participant.

The immunoSEQ Assay, a bias-controlled multiplex PCR, was used to amplify TCRbeta CDR3 regions from genomic DNA. Per the source publication's procedure: Nucleated cell counts per sample were estimated from amplification of reference gene primers within the assay. To quantify the absolute abundance of each unique TCRbeta CDR3 rearrangement, sequence reads were collapsed and filtered. For each sample, productive Simpson clonality was calculated as the square root of Simpson's diversity index across productive rearrangements. TCRdb took this table from immuneACCESS and kept in-frame rearrangements with V and J called. Such tables lack part of the clones; where checked against another copy, unresolved V genes explain under half of the gap, and the rest is unexplained. That table furnishes V, J and clone size, whereas the DNA furnished D and trimming. The sample data list 250,000 to 300,000 clones, and about 90% of these were observed just once. The ten biggest clones cover more than 8.5% of the sample.

The origin of this receptor is a woman aged 70-85 years with COVID-19, enrolled during active disease. Sample: peripheral blood. The rearrangement joined TRBV30 to TRBJ2-7; a stretch of 7 junction bases matches TRBD1. The DNA is TGTGCCTGGAGCCCCAGGGGGTGGGACGAGCAGTACTTC. Its amino acids are CAWSPRGWDEQYF.